Listed here are 30 T cell receptor beta chains from one sample, sequenced in a study of identical twins. TCRdb reprocessed the 5' RACE reads via MiXCR and lists one record per CDR3 protein. The table shows over 200,000 distinct CDR3 sequences, with 6% to 7% occurring only once. The data also belong to a second study, concerning T cells expressing NK-cell markers.

Sequences were obtained from CD8+ T cells sorted from blood. Receptors originate from a woman under 30 in good health.

The chain links TRBV9 to TRBJ2-7; 8 bases are shared with TRBD2. This CDR3 region has 16 residues. Germline trimming cut 3 bases from V and 0 bases from J; bases unmatched to any gene: 8. Germline V gene sequence: CDR1 SGDLS, CDR2 YYNGEE. CDR3 region: CASSAGGAASSYEQYF. CDR3 nucleotides: TGTGCCAGCAGCGCCGGGGGGGCGGCGAGCTCCTACGAGCAGTACTTC.

This clonotype was counted a few times. For the CDR3, the DNA is TGCGCCAGCACCTCGGCCACCCAAGGGCAAACGAACACTGAAGCTTTCTTT. Translating gives CASTSATQGQTNTEAFF. The chain combines TRBV5-1 with TRBJ1-1; D gene ambiguous. The CDR3 is 17 residues long. Trimming shortened V by 6 bases and J by 1 base, and 22 bases separated the two germline ends. Looked up from germline, CDR1 is SGHRS and CDR2 is YFSETQ.

This clonotype was recorded a few times. V is TRBV11-2 and J is TRBJ2-5; TRBD2 is a possible D gene (6 bases). CDR3 length equals 15 residues. Trimming removed 2 bases from V and 2 bases from J, with 12 bases in between. The germline V gene encodes CDR1 SGHAT and CDR2 FQNNGV. The CDR3 sequence is CASSLIAASQETQYF. CDR3 DNA: TGTGCCAGCAGCTTAATAGCGGCTTCTCAAGAGACCCAGTACTTC.

This clonotype showed up many times. V usage is TRBV20-1 and J usage is TRBJ2-2; no clear D. V lost 5 bases and J 1 base, leaving 2 bases between the germline ends. CDR1 is DFQATT and CDR2 is SNEGSKA in the germline V gene (reference sequence). The CDR3 is 11 residues long. This chain's CDR3 is CSAWNTGELFF. Here the CDR3 DNA reads TGCAGTGCTTGGAACACCGGGGAGCTGTTTTTT.

This clonotype was seen a few times. V usage is TRBV3-1 and J usage is TRBJ1-1; D uncertain. CDR3 length: 15 residues. Germline V CDR1 and CDR2: LGHDT, YNNKEL (reference sequence). Trimming shortened V by 4 bases and J by 0 bases, and 12 bases separated the two germline ends. The DNA for the CDR3 is TGTGCCAGCAGCCGGGTCCCTCACCTGAACACTGAAGCTTTCTTT. It is translated as CASSRVPHLNTEAFF.

This CDR3 reads CASSLRRGGETQYF. DNA for the CDR3: TGCGCCAGCAGCTTGCGCAGGGGAGGAGAGACCCAGTACTTC. V is TRBV5-1 and J is TRBJ2-5; D tentatively fits TRBD1 or TRBD2 (6 bases each). This CDR3 spans 14 amino acids. Deletions cut 1 base from V and 4 bases from J, with 11 bases between. CDR1 SGHRS and CDR2 YFSETQ come from the germline V gene.

This clonotype came up many times. The chain couples TRBV4-3 to TRBJ1-1, with 7 positions matching TRBD1. Germline assignment: CDR1 LGHNA and CDR2 YSLEER. The V gene end was trimmed by 0 bases and the J gene end by 1 base; junction bases not matched to a gene: 8. This CDR3 spans 17 amino acids. CDR3 region: CASSQENRGVTNTEAFF. CDR3 bases: TGCGCCAGCAGCCAAGAAAACAGGGGTGTGACGAACACTGAAGCTTTCTTT.

The chain recombines TRBV2 with TRBJ2-3; 8 positions agree with TRBD1. Per the germline V gene, CDR1 is SNHLY and CDR2 is FYNNEI. The trim removed 6 bases at V and 4 bases at J, leaving 6 bases unmatched. The CDR3 loop spans 14 amino acids. CDR3 in DNA: TGTGCCAGCAGCGACAGGGGAGGAGCAGATACGCAGTATTTT. Translated, it gives CASSDRGGADTQYF.

This clonotype has only a few counts. The CDR3 is CATSGPPGRGDEQYF. The CDR3 coding sequence is TGTGCCACCAGCGGACCGCCAGGGAGAGGCGACGAGCAGTACTTC. The V call is TRBV15, the J call TRBJ2-7; D might be TRBD1 or TRBD2, each matching 5 bases. Trimming shortened V by 5 bases and J by 5 bases, and 19 bases separated the two germline ends. Germline V gene data show CDR1 as LNHNV and CDR2 as YYDKDF (reference sequence). CDR3 length equals 15 residues.

V is TRBV6-1 and J is TRBJ2-7; 7 nucleotides align to TRBD2. CDR1 and CDR2 from the germline V gene are MNHNS and SASEGT. The junction had 11 bases not matched to a gene; V was cut back by 4 bases and J by 5 bases. The CDR3 has 15 residues. CDR3 amino acids: CASSGATSIDHEQYF. Here the CDR3 DNA reads TGTGCCAGCAGTGGGGCGACTAGCATTGACCACGAGCAGTACTTC.

This clonotype was seen at least ten times. V usage is TRBV12-3 or TRBV12-4 and J usage is TRBJ1-1, with 9 bases lining up with TRBD1. Germline trimming cut 6 bases from V and 5 bases from J; bases unmatched to any gene: 7. The CDR3 is 14 amino acids. The chain's CDR3 is CASRGQGGGTEAFF. CDR3 nucleotide sequence: TGTGCCAGCAGGGGACAGGGTGGTGGGACTGAAGCTTTCTTT.

As for this clonotype: This could be a read error, since a much larger clone is one nucleotide away. This CDR3 fails to terminate in the conserved phenylalanine or tryptophan, so it likely reflects a read error. This chain joins TRBV9 and TRBJ2-1; D not certain. The CDR3 is 16 residues long. The germline V gene has CDR1 SGDLS and CDR2 YYNGEE. With 0 bases removed from V and 0 bases from J, the gap between germline ends came to 10 bases. CDR3 in amino acids: CASSVVRLSSYNEQFL. CDR3 DNA sequence: TGTGCCAGCAGCGTAGTTAGGCTGAGCTCCTACAATGAGCAGTTCTTG.

The chain couples TRBV3-1 to TRBJ1-1; TRBD1 aligns across 10 bases. Per germline, CDR1 LGHDT and CDR2 YNNKEL (reference sequence). V was clipped by 4 bases and J by 8 bases; unmatched bases: 4. The CDR3 consists of 13 residues. CDR3 residues: CASSPPGQGEAFF. The CDR3, as DNA: TGTGCCAGCAGCCCACCGGGACAGGGGGAAGCTTTCTTT.

This clonotype has more than one count but fewer than ten. The J gene is TRBJ2-6, the V gene TRBV4-3; D remains unclear. Deletions cut 4 bases from V and 0 bases from J, with 7 bases between. The CDR3 consists of 15 residues. CDR1 and CDR2 (germline): LGHNA, YSLEER. The CDR3: CASSLGDSGANVLTF. The CDR3 nucleotides are TGCGCCAGCAGCCTTGGGGACTCTGGGGCCAACGTCCTGACTTTC.

This clonotype was counted only a few times. The genes are TRBV4-2 and TRBJ2-3, with TRBD2 identical over 12 bases. CDR3 length: 18 residues. From germline, CDR1 is LGHNA and CDR2 YNFKEQ. V shed 3 bases and J 4 bases; nucleotides not matched to a gene: 11. The CDR3 is CASSHSLAGGQTSDTQYF. CDR3 DNA: TGTGCCAGCAGCCATTCACTAGCGGGGGGCCAAACCTCAGATACGCAGTATTTT.

V gene TRBV4-1 combines with J gene TRBJ2-4; 8 bases fit TRBD1. The V gene's germline CDR1 is MGHRA and CDR2 YSYEKL. The CDR3 is made up of 15 amino acids. Trimming took 4 bases from V and 6 from J; bases not matched to a gene: 8. The CDR3 loop is CASSPRTGWGNIQYF. The CDR3 DNA sequence: TGCGCCAGCAGCCCCCGGACAGGGTGGGGAAACATTCAGTACTTC.

This clonotype came up a few times. The J gene is TRBJ1-1, the V gene TRBV12-3 or TRBV12-4; TRBD1 aligns across 7 bases. The CDR3 runs to 15 residues. The junction had 6 bases not matched to a gene; V was cut back by 4 bases and J by 1 base. The CDR3 sequence is CASSSGGYSNTEAFF. The CDR3 DNA reads as TGTGCCAGCAGTTCAGGGGGTTATTCGAACACTGAAGCTTTCTTT.

This clonotype was recorded at least ten times. This chain's CDR3 is CASSLGSGTSTDTQYF. The CDR3 DNA sequence: TGTGCCAGCAGCTTGGGTAGCGGGACTAGCACAGATACGCAGTATTTT. The chain has TRBV5-8 and TRBJ2-3, with TRBD2 identical over 8 bases. The germline V gene has CDR1 SGHTS and CDR2 YDEGEE. CDR3 size: 16 residues. Trimming at V came to 0 bases and at J to 0 bases, leaving 3 bases not matched to a gene.

In this sample, this clonotype turned up a few times. The chain has TRBV29-1 and TRBJ1-1; unclear D gene. Germline values: CDR1 SQVTM, CDR2 ANQGSEA. V lost 6 bases and J 4 bases, leaving 12 bases between the germline ends. The CDR3 has 12 residues. CDR3 region: CSVRRESTEAFF. The CDR3 bases are TGCAGCGTCAGAAGGGAGAGCACTGAAGCTTTCTTT.

In its sample, this clonotype was seen many times. V and J are TRBV4-3 and TRBJ2-7, with no clear D. The CDR3 totals 15 residues. Trimming took 0 bases from V and 13 from J, leaving 22 bases between them. The germline V gene encodes CDR1 LGHNA and CDR2 YSLEER. The CDR3 nucleotides read TGCGCCAGCAGCCAAGATAGGAATAGTGAAAACCAATATTACTTC. As protein: CASSQDRNSENQYYF.

The chain combines TRBV12-5 with TRBJ1-2, with 7 bases that match TRBD1. V lost 5 bases, J lost 2 bases, and 2 bases stayed unmatched. This CDR3 contains 13 residues. Germline V CDR1 and CDR2: LGHNT, FRNRAP. DNA for the CDR3: TGTGCTAGTGGTATGACAGGGAACTATGGCTACACCTTC. It is translated as CASGMTGNYGYTF.

The sample holds many counts of this clonotype. The CDR3 protein is CASSPNGQGRQPQHF. The CDR3 DNA reads TGTGCCAGCAGTCCAAACGGACAGGGCCGGCAGCCCCAGCATTTT. The rearrangement joins TRBV12-3 or TRBV12-4 to TRBJ1-5; 8 bases map to TRBD1. Trimming cost V 5 bases and J 7 bases; bases outside gene matches: 10. CDR3 length: 15 residues.

The V gene is TRBV12-3 or TRBV12-4, the J gene TRBJ1-2; D unclear. V was clipped by 5 bases and J by 8 bases, with 9 bases between them. The CDR3 loop spans 11 amino acids. The CDR3 region is CASSDPAGYTF. The DNA for the CDR3 is TGTGCCAGCAGTGACCCGGCAGGCTACACCTTC.

The rearrangement uses TRBV7-8 and TRBJ2-7, with D possibly matching TRBD1 (5 bases). V shed 0 bases and J shed 3 bases, with 9 bases lying between them. CDR1 and CDR2 (germline): SGHVS, FQNEAQ. CDR3 length equals 14 residues. CDR3 DNA sequence: TGTGCCAGCAGCTTAGCCAGCCAGGGCTACGAGCAGTACTTC. This sequence encodes CASSLASQGYEQYF.

The chain joins TRBV10-2 to TRBJ2-3; tentative D call: TRBD2 (6 bases). This CDR3 contains 14 residues. Deletions cut 8 bases from V and 2 bases from J, with 14 bases between. Germline loops: CDR1 WSHSY, CDR2 SAAADI. The CDR3 bases are TGCGCCAGCTGCAGCGGGTGGGCCACAGATACGCAGTATTTT. It is translated as CASCSGWATDTQYF.

This clonotype was counted between two and nine times. V usage is TRBV7-8 and J usage is TRBJ2-1, with 7 bases fitting TRBD2. Looked up from germline, CDR1 is SGHVS and CDR2 is FQNEAQ. V shed 0 bases, J shed 2 bases, and the junction held 4 bases outside the gene matches. This CDR3 has 16 amino acids. CDR3 residues: CASSLAGGSPYNEQFF. The CDR3 nucleotides read TGTGCCAGCAGCTTAGCAGGCGGGAGTCCCTACAATGAGCAGTTCTTC.

The rearrangement uses TRBV19 and TRBJ2-3; D remains ambiguous. Trimming took off 1 base at V and 6 bases at J, with 11 bases between the two ends. Germline V CDR1 and CDR2: LNHDA, SQIVND (reference sequence). The length of the CDR3 is 14 residues. The CDR3 is CASSIGWQMDTQYF. In nucleotides, the CDR3 is TGTGCCAGTAGTATAGGGTGGCAAATGGATACGCAGTATTTT.

J is TRBJ2-3 and V is TRBV5-6; 7 bases match TRBD1. After removal of 4 bases from V and 6 bases from J, the junction contained 8 bases not matched to a gene. CDR1 and CDR2 from the germline V gene are SGHDT and YYEEEE. This CDR3 comprises 14 residues. For the CDR3, the DNA is TGTGCCAGCAGCGTGGGACAGACCATGGATACGCAGTATTTT. Translating it yields CASSVGQTMDTQYF. The complete variable domain, with remaining parts taken from reference TRBV5-6 and TRBJ2-3, reads DAGVTQSPTHLIKTRGQQVTLRCSPKSGHDTVSWYQQALGQGPQFIFQYYEEEERQRGNFPDRFSGHQFPNYSSELNVNALLLGDSALYLCASSVGQTMDTQYFGPGTRLTVL.

The sample holds many counts of this clonotype. The chain joins TRBV7-8 to TRBJ2-7, with TRBD2 identical over 7 bases. CDR3 size: 14 residues. Per germline, CDR1 SGHVS and CDR2 FQNEAQ. Trimming at V came to 3 bases and at J to 6 bases, leaving 8 bases not matched to a gene. For the CDR3, the DNA is TGTGCCAGCAGCTTGTCGGGGGGATTCGGCGAGCAGTACTTC. This translates into CASSLSGGFGEQYF.

This clonotype was seen ten or more times. This rearrangement joins TRBV3-1 to TRBJ2-7, with D tentatively TRBD1 (5 bases). Between the trimmed V and J ends, which lost 0 bases and 5 bases, there was a span of 14 bases. The CDR3 runs to 15 residues. Germline V lookup: CDR1 LGHDT, CDR2 YNNKEL (reference sequence). CDR3 in amino acids: CASSQDYFLGDEQYF. In DNA, the CDR3 is TGTGCCAGCAGCCAAGATTACTTCCTAGGGGACGAGCAGTACTTC.